Below, 9 T cell receptor beta chains from the same sample are listed, as sequenced in a study of beta chain features in type 1 diabetes. Notes on the study in general: Shortening that was moderate but significant affected the TCRB CDR3s of Type 1 diabetes patients in all four CD4+ subsets.

Expressed TCRB transcripts were sequenced because the entire RNA isolate underwent reverse transcription. Data came from immunoSEQ multiplex PCR; TCRdb stores just in-frame clones and leaves some out. The table has approximately 730,000 clones, around 15% seen once; the top ten hold about 0.02%. These receptors have no known antigen. The sequenced sample consisted of naive CD4+ T cells from blood. The receptors shown here come from a man aged 18 to 35 with type 1 diabetes.

The chain is built from TRBV29-1 and TRBJ2-7, with D perhaps being TRBD1 or TRBD2 (5 bases each). CDR3 size: 14 residues. Trimming stripped 5 bases from V and 3 bases from J, with 17 bases between. From germline, CDR1 is SQVTM and CDR2 ANQGSEA. CDR3 region: CSVQFPGRSYEQYF. For the CDR3, the DNA is TGCAGCGTTCAATTTCCGGGACGGAGCTACGAGCAGTACTTC.

This chain connects TRBV29-1 to TRBJ1-4; 9 positions match TRBD1. V trimming: 7 bases; J trimming: 8 bases; junction bases outside the gene matches: 20. This CDR3 has 17 amino acids. Germline CDR1 reads SQVTM; CDR2 reads ANQGSEA. The CDR3 here is CSARRGQGNGLGEKLFF. The CDR3 DNA is TGCAGCGCCCGCAGAGGACAGGGGAACGGTCTGGGCGAAAAACTGTTTTTT.

The V gene is TRBV4-1, the J gene TRBJ1-4, with 10 bases that match TRBD1. The CDR3 contains 15 residues. Losses at the gene ends were 4 bases for V and 7 bases for J; bases not matched to a gene: 6. Per germline, CDR1 MGHRA and CDR2 YSYEKL. The CDR3 coding sequence is TGCGCCAGCAGCCGTGGACAGGGGGAGATTGAAAAACTGTTTTTT. Translated, it gives CASSRGQGEIEKLFF.

This clone was detected a few times. This chain joins TRBV29-1 and TRBJ2-7, with 7 bases that match TRBD1. V dropped 6 bases and J dropped 0; count of bases not matched to a gene: 5. Germline loops: CDR1 SQVTM, CDR2 ANQGSEA. This CDR3 spans 13 amino acids. Here the CDR3 DNA reads TGCAGCGTAGGGACAGAATTCTCCTACGAGCAGTACTTC. Residues: CSVGTEFSYEQYF.

A note on this clone: Other DNA sequences in the sample encode the same CDR3. J is TRBJ1-4 and V is TRBV27; perhaps TRBD1 as D (6 bases). Per the germline V gene, CDR1 is MNHEY and CDR2 is SMNVEV (reference sequence). This CDR3 contains 12 residues. V gave up 5 bases and J gave up 7 bases, with 8 bases separating them. CDR3 in amino acids: CASSVRGEKLFF. The CDR3 coding sequence is TGTGCCAGCAGTGTCAGGGGTGAAAAACTGTTTTTT. The full variable domain, rest sourced from reference TRBV27 and TRBJ1-4, is EAQVTQNPRYLITVTGKKLTVTCSQNMNHEYMSWYRQDPGLGLRQIYYSMNVEVTDKGDVPEGYKVSRKEKRNFPLILESPSPNQTSLYFCASSVRGEKLFFGSGTQLSVL.

The rearrangement joins TRBV7-3 to TRBJ2-2; 9 positions agree with TRBD1. The CDR3 sequence is 17 residues long. V shed 4 bases, J shed 5 bases, and the junction held 11 bases outside the gene matches. CDR1 and CDR2 from the germline V gene are SGHTA and FQGTGA. Written as DNA, the CDR3 is TGTGCCAGCAGCTCCCCGGGACAGGGTGGGTGGACCGGGGAGCTGTTTTTT. Translating it yields CASSSPGQGGWTGELFF.

The chain is built from TRBV14 and TRBJ1-2, with D uncertain. The V gene lost 0 bases and the J gene lost 7 bases, with 9 bases spanning the gap. The CDR3 has 13 residues. Germline V gene sequence: CDR1 SGHDN, CDR2 FVKESK. The CDR3: CASSQDRRTGYTF. The CDR3, as DNA: TGTGCCAGCAGCCAAGATCGACGGACTGGCTACACCTTC.

The gene calls are TRBV15 and TRBJ1-6; D gene uncertain. CDR1 is LNHNV and CDR2 is YYDKDF in the germline V gene (reference sequence). V shed 0 bases and J shed 4 bases, with 10 bases lying between them. CDR3 length equals 16 residues. For the CDR3, the DNA is TGTGCCACCAGCAGAGATCAACAACAGTATAATTCACCCCTCCACTTT. Encoded protein: CATSRDQQQYNSPLHF.

Only a few counts were recorded for this clone. This chain uses TRBV28 with TRBJ2-5; D unresolved. The CDR3 runs to 13 residues. Per the germline V gene, CDR1 is MDHEN and CDR2 is SYDVKM. V lost 7 bases, J lost 0 bases, and 9 bases lay in between. Here the CDR3 reads CASTRLDQETQYF. DNA of the CDR3: TGTGCCAGCACCCGCTTGGACCAAGAGACCCAGTACTTC. The entire variable domain, with the rest obtained from reference TRBV28 and TRBJ2-5, is as follows: DVKVTQSSRYLVKRTGEKVFLECVQDMDHENMFWYRQDPGLGLRLIYFSYDVKMKEKGDIPEGYSVSREKKERFSLILESASTNQTSMYLCASTRLDQETQYFGPGTRLLVL.